This entry lists 2 T cell receptor beta chains sequenced from one sample in a study of blood T cell repertoires in COVID-19. Using immunoSEQ multiplex PCR, the repertoire was profiled, and TCRdb retains in-frame clones only, with some absent. This sample carries fewer than 350,000 clones, roughly 85% of them seen once, and the ten largest clones take under 2%. The sample was PBMCs or T cells enriched from blood (not recorded which). The receptor source for this set is a young woman who had been exposed to COVID-19.

The chain links TRBV28 to TRBJ2-3; 12 bases map to TRBD2. Germline CDR1 and CDR2: MDHEN and SYDVKM. Germline trimming cut 4 bases from V and 7 bases from J; bases unmatched to any gene: 3. The CDR3 is made up of 14 amino acids. The DNA for the CDR3 is TGTGCCAGCAGTTACCTAGCGGGGGGGTATACGCAGTATTTT. Translation: CASSYLAGGYTQYF.

This clone appeared once. V and J are TRBV5-1 and TRBJ2-1, with 7 bases that match TRBD1. The CDR3 sequence is 14 residues long. The ends lost 1 base at V and 6 bases at J; junction bases unmatched: 4. Germline CDR1 is SGHRS and CDR2 is YFSETQ. CDR3: CASSLNNRGNEQFF. The CDR3 DNA sequence: TGCGCCAGCAGCTTGAATAACAGGGGCAATGAGCAGTTCTTC.